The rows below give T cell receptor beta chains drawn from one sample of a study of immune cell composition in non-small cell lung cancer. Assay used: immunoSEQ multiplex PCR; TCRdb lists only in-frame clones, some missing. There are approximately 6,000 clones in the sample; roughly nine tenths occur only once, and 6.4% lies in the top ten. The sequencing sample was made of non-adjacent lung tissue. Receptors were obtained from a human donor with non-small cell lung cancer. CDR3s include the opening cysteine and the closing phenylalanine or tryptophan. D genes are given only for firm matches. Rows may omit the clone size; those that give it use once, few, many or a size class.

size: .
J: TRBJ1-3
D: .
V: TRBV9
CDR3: CASSPFRGTIYF
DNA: TGTGCCAGCAGCCCCTTTAGGGGCACCATATATTTT

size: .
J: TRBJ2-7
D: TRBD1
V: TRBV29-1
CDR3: CSVTDRGTYEQYF
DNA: TGCAGCGTGACGGACAGGGGTACCTACGAGCAGTACTTC

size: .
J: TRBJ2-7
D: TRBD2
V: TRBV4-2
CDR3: CASSQALAGSYEQYF
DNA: TGTGCCAGCAGCCAAGCTCTAGCGGGCTCCTACGAGCAGTACTTC

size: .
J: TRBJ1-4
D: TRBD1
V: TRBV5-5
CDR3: CASSPDRAGEKLFF
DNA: TGTGCCAGCAGCCCCGACAGGGCCGGTGAAAAACTGTTTTTT

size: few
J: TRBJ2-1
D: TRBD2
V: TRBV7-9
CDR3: CASSLRVSGVYNEQFF
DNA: TGTGCCAGCAGCTTAAGGGTTAGCGGGGTGTACAATGAGCAGTTCTTC

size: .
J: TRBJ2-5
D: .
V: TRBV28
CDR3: CASSFRVGAQETQYF
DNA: TGTGCCAGCAGTTTCAGGGTTGGGGCCCAAGAGACCCAGTACTTC

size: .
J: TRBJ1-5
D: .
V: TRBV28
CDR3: CASSLSGNQPQHF
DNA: TGTGCCAGCAGTTTATCAGGGAATCAGCCCCAGCATTTT

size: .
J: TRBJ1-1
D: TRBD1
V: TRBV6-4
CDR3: CASSDLQGDQTEAFF
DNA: TGTGCCAGCAGTGACTTACAGGGGGATCAGACTGAAGCTTTCTTT

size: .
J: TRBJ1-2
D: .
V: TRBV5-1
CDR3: CASEPGGRSYGYTF
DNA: TGCGCCAGCGAACCTGGGGGCAGGTCCTATGGCTACACCTTC

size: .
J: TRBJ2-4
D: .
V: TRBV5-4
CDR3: CASSLSGSGAKNIQYF
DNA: TGTGCCAGCAGCTTGTCAGGGTCGGGCGCCAAAAACATTCAGTACTTC

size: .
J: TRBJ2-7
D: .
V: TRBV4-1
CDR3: CASSQGWDSHSYEQYF
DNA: TGCGCCAGCAGCCAAGGATGGGACTCACATTCCTACGAGCAGTACTTC

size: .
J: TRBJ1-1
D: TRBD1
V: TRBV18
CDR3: CASSPQGANTEAFF
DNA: TGTGCCAGCTCACCACAGGGGGCGAACACTGAAGCTTTCTTT

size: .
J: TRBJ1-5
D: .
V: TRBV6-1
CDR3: CASSENPGSNQPQHF
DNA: TGTGCCAGCAGTGAAAATCCTGGCAGCAATCAGCCCCAGCATTTT

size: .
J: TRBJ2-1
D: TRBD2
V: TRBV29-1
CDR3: CSVVRTSGYNEQFF
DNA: TGCAGCGTAGTACGGACTAGCGGGTACAATGAGCAGTTCTTC

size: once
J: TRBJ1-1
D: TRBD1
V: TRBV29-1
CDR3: CSVEQGIGTAFF
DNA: TGCAGCGTGGAACAGGGGATCGGAACAGCTTTCTTT

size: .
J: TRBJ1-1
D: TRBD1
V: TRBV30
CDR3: CAWSGTGRSMNTEAFF
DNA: TGTGCCTGGAGTGGGACAGGACGGTCCATGAACACTGAAGCTTTCTTT

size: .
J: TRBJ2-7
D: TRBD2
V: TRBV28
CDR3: CATGTSNEQYF
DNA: TGTGCCACCGGGACTAGCAACGAGCAGTACTTC

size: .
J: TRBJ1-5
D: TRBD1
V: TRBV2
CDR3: CASQGARNQPQHF
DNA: TGTGCCAGCCAGGGGGCGCGAAATCAGCCCCAGCATTTT

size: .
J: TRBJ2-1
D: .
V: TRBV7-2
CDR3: CASSPFPRGRDEQFF
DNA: TGTGCCAGCAGCCCTTTCCCGCGGGGCAGAGATGAGCAGTTCTTC

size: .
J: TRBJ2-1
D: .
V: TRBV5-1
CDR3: CASSLGRVDNEQFF
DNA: TGCGCCAGCAGCTTGGGCAGGGTTGATAATGAGCAGTTCTTC

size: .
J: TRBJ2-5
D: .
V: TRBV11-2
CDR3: CASSVQGPGETQYF
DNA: TGTGCCAGCAGCGTACAGGGCCCGGGAGAGACCCAGTACTTC

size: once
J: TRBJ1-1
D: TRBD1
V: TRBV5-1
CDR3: CASSAQGAGNTEAFF
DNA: TGCGCCAGCAGCGCACAGGGGGCAGGAAACACTGAAGCTTTCTTT

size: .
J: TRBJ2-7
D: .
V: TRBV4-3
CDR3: CASSQGDNNYEQYF
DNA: TGCGCCAGCAGCCAAGGGGACAATAACTACGAGCAGTACTTC

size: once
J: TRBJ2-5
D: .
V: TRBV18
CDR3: CASSPFTKETQYF
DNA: TGTGCCAGCTCACCCTTCACAAAAGAGACCCAGTACTTC

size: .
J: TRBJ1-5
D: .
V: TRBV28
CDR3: CASSDAVGQRRSHSNQPQHF
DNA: TGTGCCAGCAGTGATGCGGTCGGACAGAGACGAAGTCATAGCAATCAGCCCCAGCATTTT

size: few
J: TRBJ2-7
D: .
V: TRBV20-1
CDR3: CSAPSSPGQYF
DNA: TGCAGTGCTCCCTCATCGCCCGGGCAGTACTTC

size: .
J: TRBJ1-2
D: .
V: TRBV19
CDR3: CASSMYGGYTF
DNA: TGTGCCAGTAGTATGTACGGGGGCTACACCTTC

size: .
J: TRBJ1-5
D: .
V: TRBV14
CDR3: CASSQVSRQGKHSNQPQHF
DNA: TGTGCCAGCAGCCAAGTTTCCCGGCAGGGTAAGCATAGCAATCAGCCCCAGCATTTT

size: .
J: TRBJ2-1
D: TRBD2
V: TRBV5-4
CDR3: CASSLGSGSGNEQFF
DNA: TGTGCCAGCAGCTTGGGTAGCGGGAGTGGTAATGAGCAGTTCTTC

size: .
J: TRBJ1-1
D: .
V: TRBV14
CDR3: CASSQDLSDMNTEAFF
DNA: TGTGCCAGCAGCCAAGATTTGTCAGACATGAACACTGAAGCTTTCTTT

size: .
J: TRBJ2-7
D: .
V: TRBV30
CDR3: CAWSAITYEQYF
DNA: TGTGCCTGGAGTGCCATCACCTACGAGCAGTACTTC